The sample holds a few counts of the clone carrying this T cell receptor (beta chain). These data originate in a study of blood T cell repertoires in COVID-19. Original analysis: Reference gene primer amplification gave nucleated cell count estimates. Sequencing used immunoSEQ multiplex PCR; TCRdb keeps in-frame clones, though not all of them. The DNA was the basis for D and trimming; V, J and clone size are from that table. The sample gives about 160,000 clones, approximately 84% of which show up once; around 6% is in the top ten. All enrollees were roughly 18 to 90 years old and from approximately 25 US areas. Trimming removed 9 bases at V and 0 bases at J, with 11 bases between. The CDR3 is made up of 13 amino acids. Looked up from germline, CDR1 is MNHEY and CDR2 is SMNVEV (reference sequence).

The specimen sequenced was PBMCs or T cells enriched from blood (not recorded which). This chain connects TRBV27 to TRBJ2-5, with a possible D match to TRBD1 (6 bases). This receptor was identified in a woman aged 40 to 50 with acute COVID-19. The CDR3 coding sequence is TGTGCCAGTAAAAGGGGGTACCAAGAGACCCAGTACTTC. Protein product: CASKRGYQETQYF.